Sequencing of this TCR beta chain was carried out in a study of Graves' ophthalmopathy and Graves' hyperthyroidism. General study findings and limits: Most expanded thyroid clonotypes above 0.001 frequency also appeared in blood.

Exclusion applied to patients with other autoimmune diseases, uncontrolled infections, pregnancy or lactation. CDR3 regions of TCR beta were amplified from RNA transcripts. Second-round multiplex PCR followed a first-round RT-PCR using HTBI primers. Each CDR3 protein gets one entry after TCRdb re-called the multiplex PCR reads with MiXCR. This table has approximately 700,000 distinct CDR3 sequences, under 50% appearing once. The ends lost 3 bases at V and 3 bases at J; junction bases unmatched: 5. Germline V CDR1 and CDR2: SGHTA, FQGTGA. This CDR3 spans 16 amino acids. A word on this clonotype: Its antigen is not known.

This chain joins TRBV7-3 and TRBJ2-2; 9 nucleotides align to TRBD2. The clonotype was recovered from an adult man with Graves' ophthalmopathy. Sequenced: peripheral blood. CDR3 sequence: CASSFASGTDTGELFF. The CDR3 DNA sequence: TGTGCCAGCAGCTTCGCTAGCGGGACCGACACCGGGGAGCTGTTTTTT.